These 13 T cell receptor beta chains were all obtained from the same sample, sequenced in a study of shared clonotypes between healthy human individuals. Measured with immunoSEQ multiplex PCR; TCRdb has only the in-frame clones, and not every one. In the table there are roughly 2.2 million clones, just under 95% of which are singletons. Sequencing input: naive CD4+ T cells from PBMCs. Regarding subset: CD45RA+ positively selected. The receptors shown here come from a man aged 18-30 years in good health. Some clones in this sample may be carry-over from other donors' samples.

V usage is TRBV11-2 and J usage is TRBJ2-3; no firm D call. The V end lost 1 base, the J end lost 0 bases, and 8 bases lay between the germline ends. Germline V gene data show CDR1 as SGHAT and CDR2 as FQNNGV. This CDR3 has 15 residues. CDR3 amino acids: CASSLVRVSTDTQYF. The DNA of the CDR3 is TGTGCCAGCAGCTTAGTACGGGTTAGCACAGATACGCAGTATTTT.

This chain joins TRBV5-1 and TRBJ2-7, with D perhaps matching TRBD1 (7 bases). V lost 3 bases and J lost 4, with 17 bases in between. Germline CDR1 reads SGHRS; CDR2 reads YFSETQ. This CDR3 comprises 15 residues. The DNA for the CDR3 is TGCGCCAGCAGCTGGGGGGACAGCGTAAGGTACGAGCAGTACTTC. This gives the protein CASSWGDSVRYEQYF.

The CDR3 sequence: CASSLVADPTGNTIYF. CDR3 bases: TGCGCCAGCAGCTTGGTGGCAGACCCAACTGGAAACACCATATATTTT. The chain is built from TRBV5-1 and TRBJ1-3; no definite D call. CDR3 size: 16 residues. V was trimmed by 0 bases and J by 2 bases, leaving 12 bases between them. CDR1 is SGHRS and CDR2 is YFSETQ in the germline V gene.

The rearrangement joins TRBV7-6 to TRBJ1-2, with TRBD1 matching 9 bases. The CDR3 is 16 amino acids. The V gene's germline CDR1 is SGHVS and CDR2 FNYEAQ. Germline trimming cut 1 base from V and 4 bases from J; bases unmatched to any gene: 7. CDR3 in amino acids: CASSLGTGDPIYGYTF. In nucleotides, the CDR3 is TGTGCCAGCAGCTTAGGGACAGGGGACCCCATCTATGGCTACACCTTC.

The CDR3 DNA is TGCGCCAGCAGTGATCTTACAGGACACTACGAGCAGTACTTC. Amino acids: CASSDLTGHYEQYF. V and J are TRBV10-1 and TRBJ2-7; D perhaps matches TRBD1 (5 bases). The germline CDR1 and CDR2 sequences are WNHNN and SYGVQD (reference sequence). Trimming took 3 bases from V and 3 from J, leaving 12 bases between them. The CDR3 is 14 residues long.

This clone is a singleton in its sample. The chain carries TRBV25-1 and TRBJ1-2, with D perhaps matching TRBD1 (5 bases). The CDR3 spans 15 residues. Trimming removed 6 bases at V and 4 bases at J, with 18 bases between. The germline V gene has CDR1 MGHDK and CDR2 SYGVNS. The CDR3 DNA reads as TGTGCCAGCAGCCCGACAGTTAGCCTCGCCTATGGCTACACCTTC. As protein: CASSPTVSLAYGYTF.

Only one count was recorded for this clone. The chain carries TRBV20-1 and TRBJ2-7; D gene unclear. Germline V gives CDR1 DFQATT, CDR2 SNEGSKA (reference sequence). With 3 bases removed from V and 3 bases from J, the gap between germline ends came to 6 bases. This CDR3 spans 11 amino acids. CDR3 coding DNA: TGCAGTGCTAGTTTTATCTACGAGCAGTACTTC. Translation: CSASFIYEQYF.

V and J are TRBV6-6 and TRBJ2-7; D is undetermined. V was cut by 8 bases and J by 4 bases, with 12 bases left in between. Germline CDR1 MNHNY, CDR2 SVGAGI (reference sequence). CDR3 length: 12 residues. The CDR3, as DNA: TGTGCCAGCCTCTCAGAACATTACGAGCAGTACTTC. Residues: CASLSEHYEQYF.

The rearrangement links TRBV6-1 to TRBJ2-7; the match to TRBD1 covers 7 bases. J lost 7 bases, V lost 2 bases, and 20 bases had no gene match. Looked up from germline, CDR1 is MNHNS and CDR2 is SASEGT. This CDR3 contains 18 residues. CDR3 residues: CASSEPANGQAGRGEQYF. For the CDR3, the DNA is TGTGCCAGCAGTGAACCGGCCAATGGACAGGCCGGGCGCGGGGAGCAGTACTTC.

The rearrangement uses TRBV28 and TRBJ2-7, with D perhaps assigned TRBD1 or TRBD2 (6 bases each). This CDR3 spans 13 amino acids. The V gene's germline CDR1 is MDHEN and CDR2 SYDVKM. Trimming removed 6 bases from V and 3 bases from J, with 12 bases in between. CDR3 in amino acids: CASRGGVDYEQYF. The CDR3 DNA reads as TGTGCCAGCAGGGGGGGCGTGGACTACGAGCAGTACTTC. The variable domain in full, with the rest retrieved from reference TRBV28 and TRBJ2-7, is DVKVTQSSRYLVKRTGEKVFLECVQDMDHENMFWYRQDPGLGLRLIYFSYDVKMKEKGDIPEGYSVSREKKERFSLILESASTNQTSMYLCASRGGVDYEQYFGPGTRLTVT.

The rearrangement uses TRBV7-8 and TRBJ2-2; TRBD1 agrees at 10 bases. This CDR3 contains 15 residues. The V gene's germline CDR1 is SGHVS and CDR2 FQNEAQ. V gave up 5 bases and J gave up 7 bases; unmatched junction bases: 7. The CDR3 is CASSPRQGAGGELFF. The CDR3 coding sequence is TGTGCCAGCAGCCCGCGACAGGGGGCGGGCGGGGAGCTGTTTTTT.

As to this clone: In the same sample, other DNA sequences code for this CDR3. V gene TRBV5-6 combines with J gene TRBJ1-1, with D possibly TRBD1 on 5 matching bases. The germline V gene has CDR1 SGHDT and CDR2 YYEEEE. Trimming removed 4 bases from V and 4 bases from J, with 11 bases in between. This CDR3 spans 13 amino acids. The CDR3: CASSRQGPTEAFF. For the CDR3, the DNA is TGTGCCAGCAGCCGCCAGGGCCCCACTGAAGCTTTCTTT.

This chain uses TRBV19 with TRBJ2-3; TRBD1 might be the D (5 bases). Germline lookup yields CDR1 LNHDA and CDR2 SQIVND (reference sequence). The V end lost 8 bases, the J end lost 2 bases, and 8 bases lay between the germline ends. The CDR3 contains 12 residues. The CDR3 DNA sequence: TGTGCCAGTGGGGCATTCACAGATACGCAGTATTTT. Protein: CASGAFTDTQYF.